Listed here are 29 T cell receptor beta chains from one sample, sequenced in a study of cytomegalovirus exposure and HLA in healthy donors. The primer mix had 60 Vbeta and 13 Jbeta primers. Clones were read by immunoSEQ multiplex PCR, and TCRdb kept only the in-frame ones, dropping some. The sample lists approximately 160,000 clones; 84% were seen once. Specimen: PBMCs. These receptors were collected from a man younger than 30 in good health and CMV-seronegative.

V gene TRBV27 combines with J gene TRBJ2-7; D is unclear. Germline CDR1 MNHEY, CDR2 SMNVEV (reference sequence). With 4 bases removed from V and 1 base from J, the gap between germline ends came to 11 bases. CDR3 size: 14 residues. The CDR3 protein is CASSYVARSYEQYF. CDR3 in DNA: TGTGCCAGCAGTTATGTCGCTAGATCCTACGAGCAGTACTTC.

The chain has TRBV19 and TRBJ2-5; D might be TRBD1 (8 bases). This CDR3 spans 15 amino acids. V lost 4 bases, J lost 5 bases, and 17 bases lay in between. Germline CDR1 is LNHDA and CDR2 is SQIVND (reference sequence). CDR3 nucleotides: TGTGCCAGTAGTACCTCGACAGGGGAGGGCGAGACCCAGTACTTC. Protein sequence: CASSTSTGEGETQYF.

The gene calls are TRBV12-5 and TRBJ2-5; tentatively, D is TRBD2 (5 bases). Germline values: CDR1 LGHNT, CDR2 FRNRAP. The CDR3 has 16 amino acids. The V and J ends lost 4 bases and 9 bases respectively, with 24 bases between them. The CDR3 loop is CASGSAGRFTWVAQYF. CDR3 nucleotides: TGTGCTAGTGGTTCGGCGGGTCGCTTCACTTGGGTGGCCCAGTACTTC.

This chain joins TRBV6-5 and TRBJ2-3; weak D call: TRBD2 (6 bases). The CDR3 sequence is 14 residues long. V shed 2 bases and J shed 5 bases, with 11 bases lying between them. Germline CDR1 and CDR2: MNHEY and SVGAGI. The CDR3 sequence is CASSYTLGGDTQYF. DNA for the CDR3: TGTGCCAGCAGTTACACCCTGGGGGGAGATACGCAGTATTTT.

The chain employs TRBV5-1 and TRBJ1-4; D is possibly TRBD1 (5 bases). Germline V gene lookup returns CDR1 SGHRS and CDR2 YFSETQ. The length of the CDR3 is 16 residues. Trimming removed 7 bases at V and 2 bases at J, with 18 bases between. CDR3 bases: TGCGCCAGCCGGGACGGGGAGGTTGGCACTAATGAAAAACTGTTTTTT. This gives the protein CASRDGEVGTNEKLFF.

The rearrangement links TRBV28 to TRBJ2-5; D is undetermined. Germline CDR1 MDHEN, CDR2 SYDVKM. Trimming removed 5 bases at V and 1 base at J, with 5 bases between. CDR3 length: 12 amino acids. The chain's CDR3 is CASSPTQETQYF. The CDR3 bases are TGTGCCAGCAGTCCTACCCAAGAGACCCAGTACTTC.

The V gene is TRBV4-1, the J gene TRBJ2-5; no reliable D call. The CDR3 has 15 amino acids. The ends were cut back, 1 base at V and 2 bases at J, with 11 bases in the middle. CDR1 and CDR2 from the germline V gene are MGHRA and YSYEKL. The DNA for the CDR3 is TGCGCCAGCAGCCAAGTCAACATACTACAAGAGACCCAGTACTTC. Amino acids: CASSQVNILQETQYF.

The chain joins TRBV10-3 to TRBJ2-7; TRBD2 matches at 7 bases. Germline trimming cut 0 bases from V and 4 bases from J; bases unmatched to any gene: 3. Germline CDR1 ENHRY, CDR2 SYGVKD. CDR3 length equals 14 residues. The CDR3 is CAISESPAGYEQYF. CDR3 nucleotide sequence: TGTGCCATCAGTGAGTCACCAGCGGGGTACGAGCAGTACTTC.

The chain links TRBV11-1 to TRBJ1-1; possibly TRBD1 for D (5 bases). CDR3 length: 12 amino acids. V was trimmed by 2 bases and J by 8 bases, leaving 9 bases between them. In germline, CDR1 is SGHAT, CDR2 FQDESV (reference sequence). CDR3 protein: CASSLQDMEAFF. CDR3 nucleotide sequence: TGTGCCAGCAGCTTACAGGACATGGAAGCTTTCTTT.

This clone has just one count. This chain uses TRBV27 with TRBJ1-1; 8 positions match TRBD1. The J segment lost 5 bases and the V segment lost 3 bases, leaving 14 bases of the junction unmatched. CDR1 and CDR2 from the germline V gene are MNHEY and SMNVEV (reference sequence). This CDR3 comprises 17 residues. The CDR3 region has the DNA TGTGCCAGCAGTTTCACCCCCGACAGGGGCTGGGGGACTGAAGCTTTCTTT. Amino acid sequence: CASSFTPDRGWGTEAFF.

The genes are TRBV11-2 and TRBJ2-7, with TRBD1 identical over 9 bases. This CDR3 spans 14 amino acids. The germline V gene encodes CDR1 SGHAT and CDR2 FQNNGV. V was pared by 1 base and J by 2 bases, with 0 bases of the junction left unmatched. This CDR3 reads CASSLGTGAYEQYF. The CDR3 bases are TGTGCCAGCAGCTTAGGGACAGGGGCCTACGAGCAGTACTTC. Full variable domain (remainder filled in from reference TRBV11-2 and TRBJ2-7): EAGVAQSPRYKIIEKRQSVAFWCNPISGHATLYWYQQILGQGPKLLIQFQNNGVVDDSQLPKDRFSAERLKGVDSTLKIQPAKLEDSAVYLCASSLGTGAYEQYFGPGTRLTVT.

The chain has TRBV5-1 and TRBJ2-3, with 8 bases aligning to TRBD1. The junction had 13 bases not matched to a gene; V was cut back by 0 bases and J by 7 bases. Germline-derived CDR1 and CDR2 are SGHRS and YFSETQ. The CDR3 has 17 amino acids. The CDR3 protein is CASSLENTGGLKNTQYF. The CDR3 bases are TGCGCCAGCAGCTTGGAGAATACAGGGGGGCTTAAGAATACGCAGTATTTT.

The chain links TRBV7-2 to TRBJ2-3; 8 bases agree with TRBD2. This CDR3 spans 15 amino acids. V was clipped by 2 bases and J by 3 bases; unmatched bases: 4. Germline V lookup: CDR1 SGHTA, CDR2 FQGNSA. CDR3 nucleotides: TGTGCCAGCAGCTTATATGCGGGAGGAACAGATACGCAGTATTTT. This translates into CASSLYAGGTDTQYF.

The J gene is TRBJ2-7, the V gene TRBV19, with D hard to call. The CDR3 sequence is 13 residues long. Trimming cost V 2 bases and J 4 bases, with 9 bases left between them. Germline V gene data show CDR1 as LNHDA and CDR2 as SQIVND (reference sequence). This chain's CDR3 is CASSIRSRYEQYF. The CDR3 nucleotides read TGTGCCAGTAGTATACGGTCCCGGTACGAGCAGTACTTC.

This sequence joins TRBV21-1 and TRBJ1-3. TRBV21-1 is a pseudogene segment. The CDR3 totals 16 residues. CDR3 DNA: TGTGCCAGCAGCAAAAGCCTAACCTCCGGTGGAAACACCATATATTTT. Protein: CASSKSLTSGGNTIYF.

This clone was observed a few times. This rearrangement joins TRBV27 to TRBJ1-1; maybe TRBD1 (5 bases). This CDR3 has 13 amino acids. Trimming cost V 10 bases and J 1 base, with 13 bases left between them. From germline, CDR1 is MNHEY and CDR2 SMNVEV (reference sequence). The CDR3 region has the DNA TGTGCCACCAAAGGGGAGGGGAACACTGAAGCTTTCTTT. This translates into CATKGEGNTEAFF.

V is TRBV25-1 and J is TRBJ1-5; TRBD1 is a possible D gene (5 bases). Looked up from germline, CDR1 is MGHDK and CDR2 is SYGVNS. Trimming cost V 6 bases and J 6 bases, with 12 bases left between them. CDR3 length equals 13 residues. For the CDR3, the DNA is TGTGCCAGCAGGGAGGGGTGGGGTCAGCCCCAGCATTTT. This gives the protein CASREGWGQPQHF.

This clone was seen only once. The CDR3 DNA follows: TGTGCCAGCAGCTTAACGGTTCGGGACATTCAGTACTTC. Protein: CASSLTVRDIQYF. This chain links TRBV7-6 with TRBJ2-4, with D uncertain. V dropped 2 bases and J dropped 8 bases, with 10 bases sitting between them. The CDR3 is made up of 13 amino acids. CDR1 SGHVS and CDR2 FNYEAQ come from the germline V gene. Complete variable domain (other parts from reference TRBV7-6 and TRBJ2-4): GAGVSQSPRYKVTKRGQDVALRCDPISGHVSLYWYRQALGQGPEFLTYFNYEAQQDKSGLPNDRFSAERPEGSISTLTIQRTEQRDSAMYRCASSLTVRDIQYFGAGTRLSVL.

The CDR3 coding sequence is TGTGCCAGCAGTACGACAGGTCTGAACACTGAAGCTTTCTTT. It yields the protein CASSTTGLNTEAFF. The chain recombines TRBV6-5 with TRBJ1-1; perhaps TRBD1 as D (6 bases). V lost 5 bases and J 0 bases, leaving 10 bases between the germline ends. Germline CDR1 reads MNHEY; CDR2 reads SVGAGI. The CDR3 length is 14 residues.

This rearrangement joins TRBV30 to TRBJ2-5, with 7 bases matching TRBD2. The trim removed 4 bases at V and 2 bases at J, leaving 7 bases unmatched. The CDR3 contains 14 residues. Germline V lookup: CDR1 GTSNPN, CDR2 SVGIG (reference sequence). The CDR3 sequence: CAWMGGAEQETQYF. The DNA of the CDR3 is TGTGCCTGGATGGGAGGGGCAGAGCAAGAGACCCAGTACTTC.

The CDR3 region has the DNA TGCGCCAGCAATGCGCTGGGACTAGCGGAAAACAAGGAAACAGATACGCAGTATTTT. Protein product: CASNALGLAENKETDTQYF. The chain employs TRBV10-2 and TRBJ2-3; 11 nucleotides match TRBD2. CDR3 length: 19 amino acids. CDR1 is WSHSY and CDR2 is SAAADI in the germline V gene. V was clipped by 7 bases and J by 3 bases; unmatched bases: 18.

The V and J genes are TRBV6-1 and TRBJ1-1; TRBD1 might be the D (6 bases). CDR1 is MNHNS and CDR2 is SASEGT in the germline V gene. V lost 8 bases to trimming and J lost 12 bases, with 13 bases between them. This CDR3 is built from 10 residues. CDR3 coding DNA: TGTGCCAGCTGGTGGCAGGGGACTTTCTTT. Its protein is CASWWQGTFF.

The chain has TRBV10-3 and TRBJ2-1; D might be TRBD2 (6 bases). V was cut by 6 bases and J by 0 bases, with 9 bases left in between. Germline V gives CDR1 ENHRY, CDR2 SYGVKD. The CDR3 length is 14 residues. The chain's CDR3 is CAIRLADSYNEQFF. CDR3 sequence (DNA): TGTGCCATCAGATTAGCGGACTCCTACAATGAGCAGTTCTTC.

This clone was observed once. In DNA, the CDR3 is TGTGCCACCAGCACATCTCAGGGTCTCTCCTACAATGAGCAGTTCTTC. It is translated as CATSTSQGLSYNEQFF. V gene TRBV15 combines with J gene TRBJ2-1; tentative D call: TRBD1 (5 bases). CDR3 length: 16 residues. The germline gives CDR1 LNHNV, CDR2 YYDKDF (reference sequence). V shed 4 bases and J shed 0 bases, with 13 bases lying between them. Looking up the rest from reference TRBV15 and TRBJ2-1 gives the full variable domain: DAMVIQNPRYQVTQFGKPVTLSCSQTLNHNVMYWYQQKSSQAPKLLFHYYDKDFNNEADTPDNFQSRRPNTSFCFLDIRSPGLGDTAMYLCATSTSQGLSYNEQFFGPGTRLTVL.

This clone has only a few counts. This chain joins TRBV7-3 and TRBJ2-1; perhaps TRBD2 as D (6 bases). Looked up from germline, CDR1 is SGHTA and CDR2 is FQGTGA. V lost 0 bases and J lost 7, with 16 bases in between. CDR3 length equals 16 residues. The CDR3 region is CASSLTYSGLRNEQFF. The DNA for the CDR3 is TGTGCCAGCAGCTTAACTTATAGCGGACTCAGAAATGAGCAGTTCTTC. Combining the CDR3 with reference TRBV7-3 and TRBJ2-1 gives the whole variable domain GAGVSQTPSNKVTEKGKYVELRCDPISGHTALYWYRQSLGQGPEFLIYFQGTGAADDSGLPNDRFFAVRPEGSVSTLKIQRTERGDSAVYLCASSLTYSGLRNEQFFGPGTRLTVL.

This clone appeared a single time. The rearrangement uses TRBV5-8 and TRBJ1-2, with D possibly matching TRBD1 (6 bases). This CDR3 is 13 amino acids long. CDR1 and CDR2 from the germline V gene are SGHTS and YDEGEE. V was cut by 4 bases and J by 6 bases, with 13 bases left in between. CDR3 bases: TGTGCCAGCAGCCTTGTCACAGGGAATGGCTACACCTTC. Translation: CASSLVTGNGYTF.

This clone was seen only a few times. CDR3 loop: CASSLSPGLNQPQHF. CDR3 sequence (DNA): TGCGCCAGCAGCTTGAGTCCAGGACTCAATCAGCCCCAGCATTTT. The chain combines TRBV5-1 with TRBJ1-5; no firm D call. Germline CDR1 SGHRS, CDR2 YFSETQ. Between the trimmed V and J ends, which lost 1 base and 3 bases, there was a span of 11 bases. The CDR3 consists of 15 residues.

The chain has TRBV5-1 and TRBJ2-1, with D perhaps matching TRBD1 (6 bases). The germline gives CDR1 SGHRS, CDR2 YFSETQ. Trimming took 2 bases from V and 1 from J, leaving 10 bases between them. The CDR3 is made up of 15 amino acids. Here the CDR3 reads CASSFEGTSYNEQFF. CDR3 DNA sequence: TGCGCCAGCAGCTTCGAAGGGACATCCTACAATGAGCAGTTCTTC. The full variable domain, completed using reference TRBV5-1 and TRBJ2-1, is KAGVTQTPRYLIKTRGQQVTLSCSPISGHRSVSWYQQTPGQGLQFLFEYFSETQRNKGNFPGRFSGRQFSNSRSEMNVSTLELGDSALYLCASSFEGTSYNEQFFGPGTRLTVL.

The V call is TRBV6-5, the J call TRBJ1-6, with D perhaps TRBD1 (6 bases). CDR1 is MNHEY and CDR2 is SVGAGI in the germline V gene. The CDR3 runs 16 residues. Trimming left V 0 bases short and J 8 bases short, with 14 bases between. CDR3 loop: CASSYSGGQGYSPLHF. The CDR3 nucleotides read TGTGCCAGCAGTTACTCGGGCGGGCAGGGGTATTCACCCCTCCACTTT.